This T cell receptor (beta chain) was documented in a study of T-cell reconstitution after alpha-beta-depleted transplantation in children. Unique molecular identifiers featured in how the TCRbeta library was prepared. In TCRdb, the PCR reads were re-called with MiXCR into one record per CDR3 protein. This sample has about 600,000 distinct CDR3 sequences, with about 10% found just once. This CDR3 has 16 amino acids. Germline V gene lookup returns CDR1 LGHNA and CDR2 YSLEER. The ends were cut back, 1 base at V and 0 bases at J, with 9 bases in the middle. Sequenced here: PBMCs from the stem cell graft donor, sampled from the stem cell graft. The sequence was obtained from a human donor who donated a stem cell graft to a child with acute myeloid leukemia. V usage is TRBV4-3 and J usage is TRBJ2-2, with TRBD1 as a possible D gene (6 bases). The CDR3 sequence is CASSQGTASNTGELFF. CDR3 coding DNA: TGCGCCAGCAGCCAAGGGACAGCCTCGAACACCGGGGAGCTGTTTTTT.